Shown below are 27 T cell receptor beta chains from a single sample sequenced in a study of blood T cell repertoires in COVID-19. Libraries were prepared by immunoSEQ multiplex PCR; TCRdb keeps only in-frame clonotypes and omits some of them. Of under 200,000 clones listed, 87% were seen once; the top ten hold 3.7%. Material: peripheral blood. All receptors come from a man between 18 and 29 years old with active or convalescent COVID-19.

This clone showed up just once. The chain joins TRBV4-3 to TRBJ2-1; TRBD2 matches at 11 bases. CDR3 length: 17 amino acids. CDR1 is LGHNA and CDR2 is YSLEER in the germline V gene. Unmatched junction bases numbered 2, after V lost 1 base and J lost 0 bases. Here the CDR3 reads CASSQGTSGSSYNEQFF. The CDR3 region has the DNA TGCGCCAGCAGCCAAGGAACTAGCGGGAGCTCCTACAATGAGCAGTTCTTC.

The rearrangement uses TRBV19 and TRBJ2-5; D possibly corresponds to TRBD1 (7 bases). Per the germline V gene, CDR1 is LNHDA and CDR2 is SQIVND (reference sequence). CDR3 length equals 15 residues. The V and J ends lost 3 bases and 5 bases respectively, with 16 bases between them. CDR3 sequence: CASSIHRQGGETQYF. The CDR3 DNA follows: TGTGCCAGTAGTATTCACAGACAGGGAGGCGAGACCCAGTACTTC.

The CDR3 DNA reads TGTGCCAGCACCTCAAACAGGGGGACAACTAATGAAAAACTGTTTTTT. Amino acid sequence: CASTSNRGTTNEKLFF. The genes are TRBV7-9 and TRBJ1-4, with TRBD1 identical over 8 bases. The V segment lost 7 bases and the J segment 0 bases; nucleotides outside the gene matches: 7. Germline-derived CDR1 and CDR2 are SEHNR and FQNEAQ (reference sequence). The CDR3 consists of 16 residues. Looking up the rest from reference TRBV7-9 and TRBJ1-4 gives the full variable domain: DTGVSQNPRHKITKRGQNVTFRCDPISEHNRLYWYRQTLGQGPEFLTYFQNEAQLEKSRLLSDRFSAERPKGSFSTLEIQRTEQGDSAMYLCASTSNRGTTNEKLFFGSGTQLSVL.

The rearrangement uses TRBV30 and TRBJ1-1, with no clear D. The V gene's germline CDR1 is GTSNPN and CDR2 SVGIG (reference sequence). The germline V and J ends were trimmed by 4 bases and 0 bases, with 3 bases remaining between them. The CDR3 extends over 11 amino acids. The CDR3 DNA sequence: TGTGCCTGGAACATGAACACTGAAGCTTTCTTT. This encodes CAWNMNTEAFF.

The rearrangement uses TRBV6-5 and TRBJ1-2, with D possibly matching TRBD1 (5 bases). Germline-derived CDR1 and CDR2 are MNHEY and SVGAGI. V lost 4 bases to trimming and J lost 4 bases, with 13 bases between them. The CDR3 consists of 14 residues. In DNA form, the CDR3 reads TGTGCCAGCAGTTTAGGGGTAGTGGGCTATGGCTACACCTTC. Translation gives CASSLGVVGYGYTF.

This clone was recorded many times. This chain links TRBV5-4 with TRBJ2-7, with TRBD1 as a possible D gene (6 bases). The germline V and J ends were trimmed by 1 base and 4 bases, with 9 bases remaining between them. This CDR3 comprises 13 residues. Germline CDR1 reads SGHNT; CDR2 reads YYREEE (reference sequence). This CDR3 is CASSLTGQYEQYF. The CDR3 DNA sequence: TGTGCCAGCAGCTTGACAGGGCAATACGAGCAGTACTTC.

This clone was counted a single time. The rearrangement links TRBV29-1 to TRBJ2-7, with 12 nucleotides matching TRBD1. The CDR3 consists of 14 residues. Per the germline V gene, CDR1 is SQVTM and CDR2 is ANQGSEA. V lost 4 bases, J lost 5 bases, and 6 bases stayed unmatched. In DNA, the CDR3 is TGCAGCGTTGTACGGGACAGGGGGCGCGACGAGCAGTACGTC. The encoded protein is CSVVRDRGRDEQYV.

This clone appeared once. The CDR3 loop reads CASRRDRTGANVLTF. CDR3 coding DNA: TGTGCCAGCAGAAGGGACAGGACTGGGGCCAACGTCCTGACTTTC. This chain links TRBV2 with TRBJ2-6; 8 nucleotides align to TRBD1. The CDR3 loop spans 15 amino acids. V was pared by 6 bases and J by 2 bases, with 3 bases of the junction left unmatched. In germline, CDR1 is SNHLY, CDR2 FYNNEI.

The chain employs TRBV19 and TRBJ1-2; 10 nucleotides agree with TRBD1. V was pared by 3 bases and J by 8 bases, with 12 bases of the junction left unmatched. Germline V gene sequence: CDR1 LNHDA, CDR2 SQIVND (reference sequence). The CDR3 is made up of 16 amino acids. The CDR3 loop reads CASSISGQGKVGGYTF. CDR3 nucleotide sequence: TGTGCCAGTAGTATTTCGGGACAGGGGAAAGTTGGAGGCTACACCTTC.

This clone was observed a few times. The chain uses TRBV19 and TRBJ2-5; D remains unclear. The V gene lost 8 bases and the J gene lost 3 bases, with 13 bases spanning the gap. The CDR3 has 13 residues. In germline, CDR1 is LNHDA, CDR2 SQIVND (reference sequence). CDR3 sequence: CASAQVFKETQYF. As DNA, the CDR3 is TGTGCCAGTGCTCAGGTCTTTAAAGAGACCCAGTACTTC.

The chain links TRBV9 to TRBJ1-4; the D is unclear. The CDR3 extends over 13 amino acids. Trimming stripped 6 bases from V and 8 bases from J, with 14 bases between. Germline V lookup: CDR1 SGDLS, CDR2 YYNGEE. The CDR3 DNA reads TGTGCCAGCACAAACACCGACGGGGAAAAACTGTTTTTT. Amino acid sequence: CASTNTDGEKLFF. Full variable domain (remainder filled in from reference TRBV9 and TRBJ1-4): DSGVTQTPKHLITATGQRVTLRCSPRSGDLSVYWYQQSLDQGLQFLIQYYNGEERAKGNILERFSAQQFPDLHSELNLSSLELGDSALYFCASTNTDGEKLFFGSGTQLSVL.

CDR3 loop: CASSRRGKLGEQYF. The CDR3, as DNA: TGTGCCAGCAGTCGGCGGGGGAAATTGGGCGAGCAGTACTTC. The chain has TRBV6-5 and TRBJ2-7; the match to TRBD2 covers 7 bases. Germline CDR1 is MNHEY and CDR2 is SVGAGI. V trimming: 5 bases; J trimming: 6 bases; junction bases outside the gene matches: 10. This CDR3 has 14 amino acids.

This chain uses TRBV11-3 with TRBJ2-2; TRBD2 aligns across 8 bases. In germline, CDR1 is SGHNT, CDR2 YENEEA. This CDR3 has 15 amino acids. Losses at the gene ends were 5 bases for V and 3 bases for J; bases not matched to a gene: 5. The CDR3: CASSPREGYTGELFF. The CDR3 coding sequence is TGTGCCAGCAGCCCTCGGGAGGGTTACACCGGGGAGCTGTTTTTT.

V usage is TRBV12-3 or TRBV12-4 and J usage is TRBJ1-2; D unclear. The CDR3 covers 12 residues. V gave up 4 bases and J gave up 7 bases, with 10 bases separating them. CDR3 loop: CASSSASGGYTF. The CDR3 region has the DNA TGTGCCAGCAGTTCTGCGTCGGGTGGCTACACCTTC.

The CDR3 DNA is TGTGCCAGCTCACCACCGGACAGCCTTGCAACTAATGAAAAACTGTTTTTT. Translated, it gives CASSPPDSLATNEKLFF. The chain joins TRBV18 to TRBJ1-4, with D perhaps TRBD1 (6 bases). This CDR3 spans 17 amino acids. Germline V gives CDR1 KGHSH, CDR2 LQKENI. Trimming stripped 0 bases from V and 0 bases from J, with 11 bases between.

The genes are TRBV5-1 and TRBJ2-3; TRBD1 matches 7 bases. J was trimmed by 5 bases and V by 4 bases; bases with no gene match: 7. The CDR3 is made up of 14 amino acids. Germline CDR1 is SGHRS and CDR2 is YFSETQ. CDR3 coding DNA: TGCGCCAGCAGCGCCGGACAGGCTGAAGATACGCAGTATTTT. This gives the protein CASSAGQAEDTQYF.

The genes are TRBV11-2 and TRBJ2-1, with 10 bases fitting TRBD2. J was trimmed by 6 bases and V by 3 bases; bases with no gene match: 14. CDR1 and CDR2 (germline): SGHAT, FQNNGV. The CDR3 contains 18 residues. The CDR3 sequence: CASSFSLLAGTRGNEQFF. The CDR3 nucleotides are TGTGCCAGCAGCTTTTCCTTACTAGCGGGGACACGGGGCAATGAGCAGTTCTTC.

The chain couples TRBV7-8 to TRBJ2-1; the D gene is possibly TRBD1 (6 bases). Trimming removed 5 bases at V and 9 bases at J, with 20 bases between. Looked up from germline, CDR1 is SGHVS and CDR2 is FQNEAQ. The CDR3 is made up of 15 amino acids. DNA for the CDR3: TGTGCCAGCAGCGCTCCATGGGACACAAGGTTTGAGCAGTTCTTC. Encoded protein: CASSAPWDTRFEQFF.

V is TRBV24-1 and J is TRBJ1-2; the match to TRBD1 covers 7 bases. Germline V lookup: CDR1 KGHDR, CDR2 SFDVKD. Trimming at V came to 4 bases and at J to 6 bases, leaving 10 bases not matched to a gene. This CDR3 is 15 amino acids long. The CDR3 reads CATSDPHRGSDGYTF. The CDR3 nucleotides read TGTGCCACCAGTGACCCACACAGGGGATCGGATGGCTACACCTTC.

The chain's CDR3 is CASSYSGTGDSPLHF. The CDR3 bases are TGTGCCAGCAGTTACAGTGGGACAGGGGATTCACCCCTCCACTTT. The rearrangement uses TRBV6-5 and TRBJ1-6, with 10 bases aligning to TRBD1. This CDR3 has 15 residues. V dropped 2 bases and J dropped 8; count of bases not matched to a gene: 3. Germline loops: CDR1 MNHEY, CDR2 SVGAGI.

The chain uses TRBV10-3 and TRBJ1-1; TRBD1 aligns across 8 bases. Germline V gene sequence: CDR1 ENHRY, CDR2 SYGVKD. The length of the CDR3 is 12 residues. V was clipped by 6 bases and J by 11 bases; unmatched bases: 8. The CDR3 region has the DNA TGTGCCATCAGCGACAGGGGCGCGGGTGCTTTCTTT. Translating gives CAISDRGAGAFF.

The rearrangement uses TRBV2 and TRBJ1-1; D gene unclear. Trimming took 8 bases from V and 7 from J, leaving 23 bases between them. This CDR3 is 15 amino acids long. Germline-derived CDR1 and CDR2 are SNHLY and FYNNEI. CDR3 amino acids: CASRSGLIELGEAFF. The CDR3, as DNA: TGTGCCAGCCGCTCCGGACTCATAGAACTTGGTGAAGCTTTCTTT.

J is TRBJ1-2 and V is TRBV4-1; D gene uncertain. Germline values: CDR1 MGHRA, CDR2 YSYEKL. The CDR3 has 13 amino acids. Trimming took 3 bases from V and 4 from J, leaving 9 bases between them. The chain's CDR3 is CASSQMGSYGYTF. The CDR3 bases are TGCGCCAGCAGCCAGATGGGGAGCTATGGCTACACCTTC.

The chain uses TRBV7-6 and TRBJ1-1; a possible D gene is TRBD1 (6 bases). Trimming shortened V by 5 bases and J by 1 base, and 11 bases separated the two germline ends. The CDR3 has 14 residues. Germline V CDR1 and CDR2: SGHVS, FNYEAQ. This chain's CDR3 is CASSPGHWNTEAFF. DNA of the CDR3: TGTGCCAGCAGCCCGGGACACTGGAACACTGAAGCTTTCTTT.

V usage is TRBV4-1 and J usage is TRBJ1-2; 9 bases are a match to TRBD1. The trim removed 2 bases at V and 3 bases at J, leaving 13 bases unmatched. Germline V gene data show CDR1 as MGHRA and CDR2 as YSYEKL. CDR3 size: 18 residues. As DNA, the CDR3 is TGCGCCAGCAGCCAACCTATCGTGAGGACAGGGGCAGACTATGGCTACACCTTC. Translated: CASSQPIVRTGADYGYTF.

CDR3 sequence (DNA): TGTGCCAGCAGCTTAGAAGATCTAGCGATATCCTACAATGAGCAGTTCTTC. Translation gives CASSLEDLAISYNEQFF. The rearrangement links TRBV7-9 to TRBJ2-1; TRBD2 is a possible D gene (6 bases). The germline CDR1 and CDR2 sequences are SEHNR and FQNEAQ (reference sequence). The CDR3 length is 17 residues. With 1 base removed from V and 1 base from J, the gap between germline ends came to 14 bases.

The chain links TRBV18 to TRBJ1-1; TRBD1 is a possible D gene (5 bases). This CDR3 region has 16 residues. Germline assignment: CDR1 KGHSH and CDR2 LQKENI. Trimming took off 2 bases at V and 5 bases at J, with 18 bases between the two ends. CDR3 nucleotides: TGTGCCAGCTCACCAGGGCAGGGAGGCGCCCGGACTGAAGCTTTCTTT. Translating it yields CASSPGQGGARTEAFF.